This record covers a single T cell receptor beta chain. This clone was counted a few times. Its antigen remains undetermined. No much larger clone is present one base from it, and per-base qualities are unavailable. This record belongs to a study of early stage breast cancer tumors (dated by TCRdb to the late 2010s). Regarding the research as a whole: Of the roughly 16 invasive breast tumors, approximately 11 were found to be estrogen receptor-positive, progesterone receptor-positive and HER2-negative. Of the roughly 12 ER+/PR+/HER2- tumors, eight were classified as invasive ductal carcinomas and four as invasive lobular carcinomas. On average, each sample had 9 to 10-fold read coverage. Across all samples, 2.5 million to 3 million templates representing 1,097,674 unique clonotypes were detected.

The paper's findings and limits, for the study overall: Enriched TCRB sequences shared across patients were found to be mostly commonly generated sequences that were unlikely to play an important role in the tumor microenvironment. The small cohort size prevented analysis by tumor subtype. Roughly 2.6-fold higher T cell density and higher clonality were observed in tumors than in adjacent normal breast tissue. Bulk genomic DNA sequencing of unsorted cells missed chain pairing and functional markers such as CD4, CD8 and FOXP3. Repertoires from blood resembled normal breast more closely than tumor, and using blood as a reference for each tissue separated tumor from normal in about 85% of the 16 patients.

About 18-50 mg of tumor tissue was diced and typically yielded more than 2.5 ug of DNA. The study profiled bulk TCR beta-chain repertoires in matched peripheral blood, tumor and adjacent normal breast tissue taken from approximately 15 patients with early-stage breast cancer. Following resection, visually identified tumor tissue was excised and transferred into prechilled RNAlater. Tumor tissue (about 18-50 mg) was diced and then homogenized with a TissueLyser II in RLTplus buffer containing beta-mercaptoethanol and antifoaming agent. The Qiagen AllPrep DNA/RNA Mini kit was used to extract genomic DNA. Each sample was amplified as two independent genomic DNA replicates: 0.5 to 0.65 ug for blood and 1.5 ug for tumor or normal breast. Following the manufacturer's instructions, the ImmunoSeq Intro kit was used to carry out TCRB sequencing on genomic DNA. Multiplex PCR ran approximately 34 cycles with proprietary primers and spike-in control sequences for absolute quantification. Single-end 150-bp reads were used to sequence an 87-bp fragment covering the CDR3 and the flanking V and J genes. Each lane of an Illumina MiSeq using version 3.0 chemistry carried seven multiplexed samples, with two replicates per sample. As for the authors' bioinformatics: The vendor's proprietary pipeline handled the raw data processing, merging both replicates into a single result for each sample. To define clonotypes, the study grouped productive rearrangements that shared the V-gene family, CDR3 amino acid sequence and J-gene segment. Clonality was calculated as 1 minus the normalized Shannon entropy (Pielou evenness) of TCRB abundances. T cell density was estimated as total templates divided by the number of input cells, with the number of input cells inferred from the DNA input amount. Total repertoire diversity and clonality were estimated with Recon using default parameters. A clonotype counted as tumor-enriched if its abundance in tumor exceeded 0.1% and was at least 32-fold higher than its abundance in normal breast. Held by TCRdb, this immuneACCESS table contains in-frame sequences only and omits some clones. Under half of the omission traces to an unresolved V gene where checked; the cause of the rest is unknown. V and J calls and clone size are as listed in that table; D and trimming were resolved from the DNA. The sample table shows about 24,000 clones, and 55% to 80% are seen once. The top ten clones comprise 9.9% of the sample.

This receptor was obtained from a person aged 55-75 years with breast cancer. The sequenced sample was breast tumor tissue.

The DNA reads as follows: TGTGCCAGCAGTAAACTGAGTCCGGGACTAGCGGGAGGGTTCTACGAGCAGTACTTC. Its coded protein is CASSKLSPGLAGGFYEQYF. The chain joins TRBV2 to TRBJ2-7; 16 of the junction bases match TRBD2. The germline V and J ends show losses of 5 bases and 3 bases respectively, and no gene match explains 13 bases of the junction. CDR1 and CDR2 were assigned from the germline V gene as SNHLY and FYNNEI. Taken from cysteine to phenylalanine, the CDR3 has 19 residues. The retained sequence is limited to the CDR3, 57 bases, with the frame set at the first base.